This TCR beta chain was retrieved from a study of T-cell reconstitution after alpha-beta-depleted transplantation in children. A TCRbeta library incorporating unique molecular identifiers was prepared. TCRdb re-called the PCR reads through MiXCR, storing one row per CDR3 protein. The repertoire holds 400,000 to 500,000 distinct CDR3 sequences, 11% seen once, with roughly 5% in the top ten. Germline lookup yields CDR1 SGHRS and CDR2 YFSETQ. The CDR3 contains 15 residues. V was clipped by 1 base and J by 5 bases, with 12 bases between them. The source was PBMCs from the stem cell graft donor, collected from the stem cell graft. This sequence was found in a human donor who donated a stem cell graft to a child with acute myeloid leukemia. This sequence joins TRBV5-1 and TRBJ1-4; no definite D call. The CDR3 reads CASSLRAQSNEKLFF. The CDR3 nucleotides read TGCGCCAGCAGCTTGAGGGCACAGTCAAATGAAAAACTGTTTTTT.